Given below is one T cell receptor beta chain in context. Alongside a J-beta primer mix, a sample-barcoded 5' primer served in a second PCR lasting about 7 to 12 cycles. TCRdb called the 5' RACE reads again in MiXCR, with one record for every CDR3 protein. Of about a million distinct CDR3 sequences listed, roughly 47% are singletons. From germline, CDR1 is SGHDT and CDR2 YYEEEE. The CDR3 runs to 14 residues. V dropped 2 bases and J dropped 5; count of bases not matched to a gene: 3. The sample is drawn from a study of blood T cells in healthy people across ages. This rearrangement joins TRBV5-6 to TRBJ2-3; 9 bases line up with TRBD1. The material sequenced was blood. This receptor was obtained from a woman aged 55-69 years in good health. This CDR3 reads CASSFGTGIDTQYF. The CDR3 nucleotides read TGTGCCAGCAGCTTTGGGACAGGGATAGATACGCAGTATTTT.